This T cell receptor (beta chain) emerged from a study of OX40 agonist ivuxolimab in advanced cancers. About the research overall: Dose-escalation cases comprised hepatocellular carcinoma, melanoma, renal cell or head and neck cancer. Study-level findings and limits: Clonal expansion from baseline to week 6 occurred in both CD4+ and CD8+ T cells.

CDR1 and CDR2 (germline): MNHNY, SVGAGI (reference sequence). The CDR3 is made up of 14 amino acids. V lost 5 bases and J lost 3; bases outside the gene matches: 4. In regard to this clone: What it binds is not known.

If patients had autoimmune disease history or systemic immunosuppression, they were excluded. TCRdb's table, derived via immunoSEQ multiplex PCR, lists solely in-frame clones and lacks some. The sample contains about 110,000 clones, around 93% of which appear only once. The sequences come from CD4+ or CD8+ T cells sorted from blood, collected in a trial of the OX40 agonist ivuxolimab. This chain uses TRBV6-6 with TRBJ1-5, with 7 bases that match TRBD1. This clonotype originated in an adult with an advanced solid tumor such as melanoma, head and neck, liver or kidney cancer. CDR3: CASSGTVHNQPQHF. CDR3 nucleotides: TGTGCCAGCAGTGGGACAGTCCACAATCAGCCCCAGCATTTT.